Each of the 17 T cell receptor beta chains below was sequenced from the same sample in a study of blood T cell repertoires in COVID-19. TCRdb's copy holds only in-frame clones and misses some; the assay was immunoSEQ multiplex PCR. The table includes about 440,000 clones, nearly 90% detected once. Sequenced material: PBMCs or T cells enriched from blood (not recorded which). The origin of the receptors is a woman aged 18-29 years with acute COVID-19.

The rearrangement uses TRBV3-1 (or the pseudogene TRBV3-2) and TRBJ2-1; 11 positions agree with TRBD1. This CDR3 comprises 15 residues. The trim removed 5 bases at V and 5 bases at J, leaving 5 bases unmatched. Germline loops: CDR1 LGHDT, CDR2 YNNKEL (reference sequence). The CDR3 region has the DNA TGTGCCAGCAGCGCCCGGGACAGGGGGAACAATGAGCAGTTCTTC. This gives the protein CASSARDRGNNEQFF.

This clone was observed once. The genes are TRBV20-1 and TRBJ1-3, with D unclear. Between the trimmed V and J ends, which lost 4 bases and 4 bases, there was a span of 5 bases. CDR1 and CDR2 from the germline V gene are DFQATT and SNEGSKA (reference sequence). This CDR3 spans 11 amino acids. DNA of the CDR3: TGCAGTGCTAATTCAGGAAACACCATATATTTT. This translates into CSANSGNTIYF.

V is TRBV28 and J is TRBJ1-2, with TRBD1 matching 7 bases. Looked up from germline, CDR1 is MDHEN and CDR2 is SYDVKM. CDR3 size: 18 residues. J lost 6 bases, V lost 5 bases, and 21 bases had no gene match. The CDR3 DNA is TGTGCCAGCAGTCAACCCCCCCCGCAGCCGGACAGGAAAAATGGCTACACCTTC. Translation: CASSQPPPQPDRKNGYTF.

The chain joins TRBV6-5 to TRBJ1-2, with a tentative D call TRBD1 (5 bases). V was clipped by 6 bases and J by 2 bases, with 7 bases between them. Germline V CDR1 and CDR2: MNHEY, SVGAGI. This CDR3 has 12 amino acids. The CDR3 sequence: CASSTGNYGYTF. In DNA, the CDR3 is TGTGCCAGCAGCACAGGAAACTATGGCTACACCTTC.

This chain joins TRBV24-1 and TRBJ2-5, with 8 positions matching TRBD1. The CDR3 runs 15 residues. Germline CDR1 is KGHDR and CDR2 is SFDVKD. V shed 2 bases, J shed 5 bases, and the junction held 6 bases outside the gene matches. Here the CDR3 reads CATSDSRQGKETQYF. The CDR3 DNA follows: TGTGCCACCAGTGATTCCCGACAGGGGAAGGAGACCCAGTACTTC.

This chain joins TRBV24-1 and TRBJ2-7; the match to TRBD1 covers 7 bases. Germline CDR1 KGHDR, CDR2 SFDVKD. V lost 3 bases and J lost 5; bases outside the gene matches: 3. There are 13 residues in the CDR3. CDR3 bases: TGTGCCACCAGTGATGGGGACAGTCACGAGCAGTACTTC. Residues: CATSDGDSHEQYF.

The V gene is TRBV7-9, the J gene TRBJ1-2; D is unresolved. CDR3 length: 15 amino acids. Looked up from germline, CDR1 is SEHNR and CDR2 is FQNEAQ (reference sequence). Between the trimmed V and J ends, which lost 1 base and 6 bases, there was a span of 15 bases. Written as DNA, the CDR3 is TGTGCCAGCAGCTTAGGAGGGTCTACTACTCATGGCTACACCTTC. As protein: CASSLGGSTTHGYTF.

CDR3 residues: CASSRDSYNEQFF. CDR3 nucleotides: TGCGCCAGCAGTCGGGACAGCTACAATGAGCAGTTCTTC. The chain has TRBV4-1 and TRBJ2-1; 7 bases align to TRBD1. Losses at the gene ends were 6 bases for V and 3 bases for J; bases not matched to a gene: 2. Per germline, CDR1 MGHRA and CDR2 YSYEKL. The CDR3 length is 13 residues.

The chain uses TRBV30 and TRBJ1-5, with D uncertain. This CDR3 is built from 12 residues. V was trimmed by 1 base and J by 6 bases, leaving 7 bases between them. Germline lookup yields CDR1 GTSNPN and CDR2 SVGIG (reference sequence). CDR3 in DNA: TGTGCCTGGAGTGCGGGTGGTCAGCCCCAGCATTTT. The encoded protein is CAWSAGGQPQHF.

This sequence joins TRBV6-5 and TRBJ1-1, with 9 bases identical to TRBD1. There are 15 residues in the CDR3. Trimming at V came to 8 bases and at J to 0 bases, leaving 7 bases not matched to a gene. CDR1 MNHEY and CDR2 SVGAGI come from the germline V gene. In nucleotides, the CDR3 is TGTGCCAGCCGGCGGGACAGGGTCGTGAACACTGAAGCTTTCTTT. Its translation: CASRRDRVVNTEAFF.

This chain joins TRBV6-5 and TRBJ1-2; 7 nucleotides line up with TRBD1. Germline trimming cut 2 bases from V and 7 bases from J; bases unmatched to any gene: 4. The germline V gene encodes CDR1 MNHEY and CDR2 SVGAGI. This CDR3 has 13 amino acids. The CDR3 sequence: CASSYSEGAGYTF. In nucleotides, the CDR3 is TGTGCCAGCAGTTACAGCGAGGGGGCTGGCTACACCTTC.

This clone was recorded at least ten times. The rearrangement joins TRBV19 to TRBJ2-5, with a weak D call TRBD1 (6 bases). The CDR3 is 14 amino acids. In germline, CDR1 is LNHDA, CDR2 SQIVND (reference sequence). V was trimmed by 6 bases and J by 4 bases, leaving 15 bases between them. The CDR3, as DNA: TGTGCCAGTAGGCGGGCACAGGGCCCAGAGACCCAGTACTTC. Translating it yields CASRRAQGPETQYF.

This chain links TRBV30 with TRBJ2-7, with D tentatively TRBD1 (6 bases). The ends were cut back, 4 bases at V and 3 bases at J, with 10 bases in the middle. The germline CDR1 and CDR2 sequences are GTSNPN and SVGIG (reference sequence). The CDR3 is 12 residues long. CDR3 nucleotides: TGTGCCTGGACCATACAGGGCTACGAGCAGTACTTC. Protein: CAWTIQGYEQYF.

In DNA form, the CDR3 reads TGTGCCAGCAGCCACGACAGCCGTTTTAACTATGGCTACACCTTC. Amino acid sequence: CASSHDSRFNYGYTF. The V and J genes are TRBV7-9 and TRBJ1-2; D possibly corresponds to TRBD1 (5 bases). Germline loops: CDR1 SEHNR, CDR2 FQNEAQ (reference sequence). CDR3 length: 15 residues. Trimming pared 5 bases from V and 1 base from J, leaving 14 bases between.

The chain combines TRBV11-2 with TRBJ1-4; D gene uncertain. CDR1 and CDR2 from the germline V gene are SGHAT and FQNNGV. V was trimmed by 2 bases and J by 6 bases, leaving 4 bases between them. The CDR3 covers 12 residues. CDR3 residues: CASSLRDEKLFF. In DNA, the CDR3 is TGTGCCAGCAGCTTACGAGATGAAAAACTGTTTTTT. Full variable domain (outside the CDR3, taken from reference TRBV11-2 and TRBJ1-4): EAGVAQSPRYKIIEKRQSVAFWCNPISGHATLYWYQQILGQGPKLLIQFQNNGVVDDSQLPKDRFSAERLKGVDSTLKIQPAKLEDSAVYLCASSLRDEKLFFGSGTQLSVL.

V is TRBV27 and J is TRBJ2-5; no definite D call. Trimming removed 0 bases at V and 2 bases at J, with 4 bases between. Germline CDR1 reads MNHEY; CDR2 reads SMNVEV (reference sequence). The CDR3 spans 13 residues. The CDR3: CASSLSPQETQYF. CDR3 bases: TGTGCCAGCAGTTTATCCCCTCAAGAGACCCAGTACTTC.

J is TRBJ2-1 and V is TRBV7-9, with a weak D call TRBD2 (7 bases). Trimming removed 5 bases from V and 8 bases from J, with 13 bases in between. The CDR3 totals 13 residues. CDR1 SEHNR and CDR2 FQNEAQ come from the germline V gene (reference sequence). CDR3 amino acids: CASSKMGGHEQFF. The DNA for the CDR3 is TGTGCCAGCAGCAAAATGGGGGGGCATGAGCAGTTCTTC.